The present entry profiles one TCR beta chain with its context. This sample is drawn from a study of T-cell memory formation after mild COVID-19. Germline V CDR1 and CDR2: LNHDA, SQIVND (reference sequence). The trim removed 5 bases at V and 0 bases at J, leaving 10 bases unmatched. CDR3 length equals 17 residues. MiXCR, applied by TCRdb to the 5' RACE reads, yields one record per CDR3 protein. Of approximately 560,000 distinct CDR3 sequences in the sample, around a sixth were seen once. The specimen was PBMCs or a T cell subset sorted from them (not recorded which). This clonotype was sampled from an adult woman who had mild COVID-19 (a few samples of this study predate the infection). Cell type and time point are not known. The chain links TRBV19 to TRBJ2-7, with 10 bases identical to TRBD2. CDR3 nucleotides: TGTGCCAGTAGTCTGAAACTAGCGGGGAGAAGCTCCTACGAGCAGTACTTC. Protein: CASSLKLAGRSSYEQYF.